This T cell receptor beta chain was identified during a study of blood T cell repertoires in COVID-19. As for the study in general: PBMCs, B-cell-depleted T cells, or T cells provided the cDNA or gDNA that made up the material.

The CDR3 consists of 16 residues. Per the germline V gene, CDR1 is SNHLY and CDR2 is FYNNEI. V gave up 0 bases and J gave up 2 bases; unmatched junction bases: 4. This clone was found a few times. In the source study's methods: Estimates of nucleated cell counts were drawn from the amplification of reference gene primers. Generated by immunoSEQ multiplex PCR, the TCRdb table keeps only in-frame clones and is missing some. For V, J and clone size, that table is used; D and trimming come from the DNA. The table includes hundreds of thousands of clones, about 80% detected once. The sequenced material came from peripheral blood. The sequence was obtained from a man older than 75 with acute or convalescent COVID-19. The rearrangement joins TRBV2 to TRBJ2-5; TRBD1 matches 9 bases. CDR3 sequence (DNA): TGTGCCAGCAGTGAAGCGATCGGGACAGGGCAAGAGACCCAGTACTTC. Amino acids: CASSEAIGTGQETQYF.